This T cell receptor beta chain was sequenced for a study of beta chain features in type 1 diabetes. Across the study: Cell yields, gender and age were comparable in patients and healthy donors.

Whole-study results and caveats: Moderately but significantly shorter TCRB CDR3s were found in Type 1 diabetes patients in all four CD4+ subsets. Patients with type 1 diabetes showed fewer VDJ junction insertions and more deletions.

Sequencing targeted expressed TCRB transcripts, as all isolated RNA had been reverse transcribed. Sequencing was performed with immunoSEQ multiplex PCR; in TCRdb, only in-frame clones are kept and a portion is missing. Seen here are about 240,000 clones, about 15% observed once, and the top ten hold just under 0.02%. Details on this clone: Its antigen is not known.

Germline-derived CDR1 and CDR2 are GTSNPN and SVGIG (reference sequence). Germline trimming cut 0 bases from V and 6 bases from J; bases unmatched to any gene: 5. The CDR3 has 14 residues. The chain employs TRBV30 and TRBJ2-7, with TRBD2 matching over 10 bases. Sequenced material: naive CD4+ T cells from blood. The origin of this receptor is a man younger than 45 with type 1 diabetes. Here the CDR3 DNA reads TGTGCCTGGAGTGTCCTAGCGGGAGTAAGCGAGCAGTACTTC. It codes for CAWSVLAGVSEQYF.